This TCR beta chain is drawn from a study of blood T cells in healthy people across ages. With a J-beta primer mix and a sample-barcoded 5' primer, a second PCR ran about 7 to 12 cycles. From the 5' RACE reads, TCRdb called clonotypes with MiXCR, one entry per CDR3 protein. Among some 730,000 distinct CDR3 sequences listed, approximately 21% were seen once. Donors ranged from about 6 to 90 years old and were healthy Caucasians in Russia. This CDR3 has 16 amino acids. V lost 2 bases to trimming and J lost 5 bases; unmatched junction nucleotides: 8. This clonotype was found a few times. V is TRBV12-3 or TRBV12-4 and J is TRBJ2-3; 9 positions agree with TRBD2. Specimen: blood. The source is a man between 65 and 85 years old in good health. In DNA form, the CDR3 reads TGTGCCAGCAGTTTATTCAGCGGGGGGAATCGAGATACGCAGTATTTT. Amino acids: CASSLFSGGNRDTQYF.